The clone carrying this T cell receptor beta chain was seen only a few times. The antigen is not known. Amplification of ligated cDNA took four PCR rounds with SP2 and nested alpha and beta constant primers. MiXCR was run by TCRdb on the 5' RACE reads, yielding one entry per CDR3 protein. The sample consists of 55,000 to 70,000 distinct CDR3 sequences, about 7.1% of them appearing once. The data were obtained in a study of naive and memory T cell subsets. A UMI-containing oligonucleotide was joined by 3' ligation to the TCR cDNA template. Regarding the study as a whole: Potentially, T cell activation and differentiation skew this RNA-based measurement.

The CDR3 loop spans 15 amino acids. The trim removed 4 bases at V and 1 base at J, leaving 4 bases unmatched. Germline loops: CDR1 PRHDT, CDR2 FYEKMQ (reference sequence). The rearrangement uses TRBV13 and TRBJ2-1; TRBD2 agrees at 7 bases. The receptor was derived from a female donor in good health. Here the CDR3 DNA reads TGTGCCAGCAGCTCCCAGGGAGGGTCCTACAATGAGCAGTTCTTC. This translates into CASSSQGGSYNEQFF.